A selection of T cell receptor beta chains follows, all from one sample in a study of regulatory T cells in long-lasting Graves disease. TCRdb re-called the multiplex PCR reads with MiXCR, one entry per CDR3 protein. This table holds fewer than 400,000 distinct CDR3 sequences, roughly a fifth found once. The specimen comprised peripheral blood mononuclear cells (PBMCs), sampled when the disease was refractory, from a patient treated with antithyroid drugs. The receptors stem from a female donor with Graves disease. Each CDR3 is given without its conserved first and last residue. Each record gives: V gene, J gene, CDR3 protein.

TRBV19	TRBJ1-6	ASSSTGRANSPLH
TRBV4-1	TRBJ1-1	ASSQVRWNTEAF
TRBV12-3/TRBV12-4	TRBJ2-5	ASSPPRGPETQY
TRBV28	TRBJ2-1	ASSLRETYNEQF
TRBV20-1	TRBJ1-1	SAPGGIMNTEAF
TRBV20-1	TRBJ2-4	SAYRGGVGLAKNIQY
TRBV4-3	TRBJ1-2	ASSQEGDSGTGGYGYT
TRBV7-2	TRBJ1-1	ASSLRGGREAF
TRBV5-1	TRBJ2-5	ASSLDGIRQETQY
TRBV20-1	TRBJ1-2	SAISRGDYGYT
TRBV13	TRBJ2-3	ASSSRGASTDTQY
TRBV7-3	TRBJ2-7	ASSLTPGDEQY
TRBV6-2/TRBV6-3	TRBJ1-5	ASRPGQGIYSNQPQH
TRBV19	TRBJ1-1	ASSSGTGIHNWNTEAF
TRBV3-1	TRBJ1-4	ASSQRFRAQEKLF
TRBV5-5	TRBJ1-4	ASSRQQGLNEKLF
TRBV24-1	TRBJ2-2	ATSDDEGGELF
TRBV3-1	TRBJ1-2	ASSQDTGANYGYT
TRBV29-1	TRBJ1-2	SVGPDVETNYGYT
TRBV7-9	TRBJ1-2	ASSPGQGPYGYT
TRBV12-3/TRBV12-4	TRBJ2-7	ASSLASGGSYEQY
TRBV28	TRBJ1-5	ASSLLGSAAHGMRNQPQH
TRBV7-9	TRBJ2-7	ASSYGQGHSYEQY
TRBV20-1	TRBJ1-4	SAAGQPNEKLF
TRBV30	TRBJ1-1	AWSAYWGRGQGPEAF
TRBV5-1	TRBJ2-7	ASSYTPEMFEQY
TRBV29-1	TRBJ2-5	SVEVRGFVKTQY
TRBV10-2	TRBJ1-1	ASSGRDTEAF
TRBV5-6	TRBJ1-1	ASRIRGERTEAF
TRBV7-8	TRBJ2-7	ASSPGLADIYEQY
TRBV10-3	TRBJ1-1	AIRDRTMNTEAF
TRBV4-1	TRBJ1-5	ASSQWVQDNQPQH
TRBV18	TRBJ2-7	ASSFSTGGQEQY
TRBV19	TRBJ1-1	ASSIALGREAF
TRBV20-1	TRBJ2-7	SAERDRGHEQY
TRBV12-5	TRBJ2-3	ASGLTSGTDTQY
TRBV6-1	TRBJ1-5	ASSNGGPQH
TRBV3-1	TRBJ2-7	ASSQDGSPSSEQY
TRBV6-5	TRBJ1-5	ASQRGAGQPQH
TRBV2	TRBJ2-7	ASGTGTDSYEQY
TRBV7-2	TRBJ2-5	ASSPAETQY
TRBV10-3	TRBJ1-2	AISEIREYGYT
TRBV15	TRBJ1-1	ATRTDLNTEAF
TRBV27	TRBJ2-7	ASRLGAGLSSYEQY
TRBV5-1	TRBJ1-5	ASSPGTGKQPQH
TRBV6-2/TRBV6-3	TRBJ1-5	ASSDPAGTGGGNQPQH
TRBV20-1	TRBJ2-7	SATQLASIPRSYEQY
TRBV7-2	TRBJ1-4	ASSLAGANEKLF
TRBV12-3/TRBV12-4	TRBJ2-3	ASRRAGGRDTQY
TRBV12-3/TRBV12-4	TRBJ1-1	ASSRTADEAF
TRBV30	TRBJ2-3	AWERGADTQY
TRBV7-9	TRBJ2-5	ASSPPGLDPPSQY
TRBV20-1	TRBJ2-7	SARDGASGYEQY
TRBV9	TRBJ2-2	ASREGTGELF
TRBV6-1	TRBJ2-7	ASSEPGQTFREQY
TRBV7-6	TRBJ2-7	ASSPTAHRDYEQY
TRBV7-6	TRBJ1-5	ASSSGTGRQPQH
TRBV6-5	TRBJ2-3	ASSYGTGGDTQY